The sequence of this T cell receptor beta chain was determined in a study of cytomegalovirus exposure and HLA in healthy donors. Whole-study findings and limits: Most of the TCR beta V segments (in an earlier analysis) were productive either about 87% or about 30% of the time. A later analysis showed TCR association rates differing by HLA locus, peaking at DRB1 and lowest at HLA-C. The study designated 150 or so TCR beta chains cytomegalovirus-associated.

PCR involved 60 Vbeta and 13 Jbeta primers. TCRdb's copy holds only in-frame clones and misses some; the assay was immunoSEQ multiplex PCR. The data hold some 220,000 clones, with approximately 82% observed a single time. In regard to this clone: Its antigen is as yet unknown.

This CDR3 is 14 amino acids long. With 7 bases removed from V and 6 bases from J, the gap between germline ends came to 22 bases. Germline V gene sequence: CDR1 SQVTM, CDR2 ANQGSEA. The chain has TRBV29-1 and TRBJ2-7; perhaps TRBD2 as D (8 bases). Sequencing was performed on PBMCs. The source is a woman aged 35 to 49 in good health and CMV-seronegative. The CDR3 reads CSARSGTAGAEQYF. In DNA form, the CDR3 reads TGCAGCGCTCGCTCCGGGACAGCGGGGGCCGAGCAGTACTTC.